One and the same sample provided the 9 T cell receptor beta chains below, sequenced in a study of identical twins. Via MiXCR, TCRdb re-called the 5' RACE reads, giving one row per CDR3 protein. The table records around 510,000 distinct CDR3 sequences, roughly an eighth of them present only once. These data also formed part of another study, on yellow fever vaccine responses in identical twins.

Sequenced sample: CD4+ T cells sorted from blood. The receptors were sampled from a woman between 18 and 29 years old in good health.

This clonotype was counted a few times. The CDR3 here is CASSLGRTTYNEQFF. DNA for the CDR3: TGTGCCAGCAGCTTAGGACGGACAACCTACAATGAGCAGTTCTTC. The chain links TRBV7-2 to TRBJ2-1; TRBD1 is a possible D gene (5 bases). V lost 1 base, J lost 2 bases, and 9 bases lay in between. Germline CDR1 and CDR2: SGHTA and FQGNSA. This CDR3 comprises 15 residues.

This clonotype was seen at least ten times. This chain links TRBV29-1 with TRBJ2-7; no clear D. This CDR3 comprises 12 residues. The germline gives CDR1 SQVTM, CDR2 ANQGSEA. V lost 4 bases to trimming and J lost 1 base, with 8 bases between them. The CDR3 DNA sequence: TGCAGCGTTGTCAACCGGTCCTACGAGCAGTACTTC. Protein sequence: CSVVNRSYEQYF.

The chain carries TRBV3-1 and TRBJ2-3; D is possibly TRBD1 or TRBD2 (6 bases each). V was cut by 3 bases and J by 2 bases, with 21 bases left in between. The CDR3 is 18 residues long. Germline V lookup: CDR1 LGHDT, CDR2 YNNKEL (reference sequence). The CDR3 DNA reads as TGTGCCAGCAGCCACTGGGGGGCAGGGTGGACTTTCACAGATACGCAGTATTTT. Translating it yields CASSHWGAGWTFTDTQYF.

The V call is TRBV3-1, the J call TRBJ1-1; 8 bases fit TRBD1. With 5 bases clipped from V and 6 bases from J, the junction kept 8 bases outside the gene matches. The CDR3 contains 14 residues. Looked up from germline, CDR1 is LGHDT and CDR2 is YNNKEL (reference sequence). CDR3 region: CASSFRTGFAEAFF. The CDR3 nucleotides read TGTGCCAGCAGCTTCCGGACAGGGTTCGCTGAAGCTTTCTTT.

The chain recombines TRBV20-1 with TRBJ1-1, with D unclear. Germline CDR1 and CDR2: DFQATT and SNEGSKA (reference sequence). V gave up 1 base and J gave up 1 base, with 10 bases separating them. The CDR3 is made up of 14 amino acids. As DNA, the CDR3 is TGCAGTGCTAGAGTAGGGCATACGAACACTGAAGCTTTCTTT. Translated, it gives CSARVGHTNTEAFF.

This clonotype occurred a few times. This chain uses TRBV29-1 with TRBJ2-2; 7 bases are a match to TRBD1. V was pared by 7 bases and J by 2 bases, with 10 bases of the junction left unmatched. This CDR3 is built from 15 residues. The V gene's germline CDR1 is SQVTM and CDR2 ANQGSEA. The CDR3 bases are TGCAGCGGCCGAACGGACAGGAGCAACACCGGGGAGCTGTTTTTT. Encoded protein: CSGRTDRSNTGELFF.

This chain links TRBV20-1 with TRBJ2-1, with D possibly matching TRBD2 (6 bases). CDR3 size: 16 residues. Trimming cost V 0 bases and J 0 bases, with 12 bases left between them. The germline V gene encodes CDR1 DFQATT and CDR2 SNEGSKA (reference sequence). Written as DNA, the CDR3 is TGCAGTGCTAGAGAAGAGGCTAGCGACTCCTACAATGAGCAGTTCTTC. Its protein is CSAREEASDSYNEQFF.

The CDR3 sequence is CASSRTVETQYF. The CDR3, as DNA: TGTGCCAGCAGCAGGACCGTAGAGACCCAGTACTTC. The V and J genes are TRBV7-9 and TRBJ2-5; no firm D call. The V gene lost 5 bases and the J gene lost 4 bases, with 8 bases spanning the gap. This CDR3 is 12 amino acids long. Per the germline V gene, CDR1 is SEHNR and CDR2 is FQNEAQ (reference sequence).

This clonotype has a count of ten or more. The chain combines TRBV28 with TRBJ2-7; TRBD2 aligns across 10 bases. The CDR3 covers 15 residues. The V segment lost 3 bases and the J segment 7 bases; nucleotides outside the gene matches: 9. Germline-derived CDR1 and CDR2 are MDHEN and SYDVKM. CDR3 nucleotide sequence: TGTGCCAGCAGTTTGTCCCTAGCGGGAGTAGGAGAGCAGTACTTC. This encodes CASSLSLAGVGEQYF.